A single sample gave rise to the 5 T cell receptor beta chains below, sequenced in a study of T cell changes during pregnancy in multiple sclerosis. The method was immunoSEQ multiplex PCR; TCRdb's version includes in-frame clones alone and lacks a portion of them. The table has more than 35,000 clones, around 90% seen once. The material was CD4+ T cells from peripheral blood mononuclear cells, obtained in the first trimester of pregnancy. Every receptor here comes from a female donor with multiple sclerosis, enrolled in a pregnancy study.

CDR3 protein: CASSAETGPYNEQFF. The CDR3 bases are TGTGCCAGCAGCGCAGAGACAGGGCCCTACAATGAGCAGTTCTTC. J is TRBJ2-1 and V is TRBV11-2; TRBD1 aligns across 7 bases. The trim removed 5 bases at V and 2 bases at J, leaving 6 bases unmatched. This CDR3 spans 15 amino acids. CDR1 and CDR2 from the germline V gene are SGHAT and FQNNGV.

The J gene is TRBJ1-1, the V gene TRBV9, with D tentatively TRBD1 (5 bases). This CDR3 spans 14 amino acids. The germline gives CDR1 SGDLS, CDR2 YYNGEE. V dropped 4 bases and J dropped 7 bases, with 17 bases sitting between them. The CDR3 reads CASSTMTDRGEAFF. Written as DNA, the CDR3 is TGTGCCAGCAGCACGATGACAGATAGGGGTGAAGCTTTCTTT.

This chain connects TRBV2 to TRBJ2-6; 11 positions match TRBD1. The CDR3 totals 18 residues. CDR1 and CDR2 from the germline V gene are SNHLY and FYNNEI. V lost 9 bases and J lost 0; bases outside the gene matches: 10. CDR3 nucleotides: TGTGCCAGAGGAGACGGGACAGGGGGTTTCTCTGGGGCCAACGTCCTGACTTTC. This sequence encodes CARGDGTGGFSGANVLTF.

V usage is TRBV27 and J usage is TRBJ2-7; D gene ambiguous. The CDR3 loop spans 13 amino acids. The V end lost 0 bases, the J end lost 2 bases, and 5 bases lay between the germline ends. Germline lookup yields CDR1 MNHEY and CDR2 SMNVEV (reference sequence). The CDR3 reads CASSLSPPYEQYF. In nucleotides, the CDR3 is TGTGCCAGCAGTTTATCTCCTCCCTACGAGCAGTACTTC.

The J gene is TRBJ1-1, the V gene TRBV10-2; D unresolved. Between the trimmed V and J ends, which lost 4 bases and 5 bases, there was a span of 14 bases. Germline V gene lookup returns CDR1 WSHSY and CDR2 SAAADI. CDR3 length equals 14 residues. CDR3 in DNA: TGCGCCAGCAGTGGCGACTCCCTCGGGACTGAAGCTTTCTTT. It yields the protein CASSGDSLGTEAFF.